Below are 19 T cell receptor beta chains sequenced from a single sample in a study of blood T cell repertoires in COVID-19. Repertoires were generated with immunoSEQ multiplex PCR, while TCRdb's copy carries only in-frame clones and drops some. Among roughly 240,000 clones listed, about 90% were seen once. The sample taken for sequencing was peripheral blood. Receptors were obtained from a woman aged 30 to 39 who had recovered from COVID-19.

V gene TRBV19 combines with J gene TRBJ2-7, with TRBD1 matching 10 bases. Germline-derived CDR1 and CDR2 are LNHDA and SQIVND (reference sequence). This CDR3 is built from 13 residues. Trimming took 10 bases from V and 7 from J; bases not matched to a gene: 10. CDR3 coding DNA: TGTGCCACAACCCCGACAGGGGGCAGAGAGCAGTACTTC. It codes for CATTPTGGREQYF. Full variable domain (outside the CDR3, taken from reference TRBV19 and TRBJ2-7): DGGITQSPKYLFRKEGQNVTLSCEQNLNHDAMYWYRQDPGQGLRLIYYSQIVNDFQKGDIAEGYSVSREKKESFPLTVTSAQKNPTAFYLCATTPTGGREQYFGPGTRLTVT.

The chain employs TRBV7-7 and TRBJ2-1; 8 nucleotides match TRBD1. Trimming at V came to 3 bases and at J to 6 bases, leaving 7 bases not matched to a gene. The germline V gene encodes CDR1 SSHAT and CDR2 FNYEAQ (reference sequence). The CDR3 loop spans 15 amino acids. The CDR3: CASSLAGGAGNEQFF. The DNA for the CDR3 is TGTGCCAGCAGCTTGGCAGGGGGCGCGGGCAATGAGCAGTTCTTC.

The J gene is TRBJ2-7, the V gene TRBV5-4; 9 bases match TRBD2. The CDR3 loop spans 14 amino acids. Germline V CDR1 and CDR2: SGHNT, YYREEE (reference sequence). V lost 4 bases to trimming and J lost 4 bases; unmatched junction nucleotides: 6. In nucleotides, the CDR3 is TGTGCCAGCAGCACGGGGACTAGCTTTTACGAGCAGTACTTC. Translated, it gives CASSTGTSFYEQYF.

This rearrangement joins TRBV3-1 (or the pseudogene TRBV3-2) to TRBJ1-1; no reliable D call. This CDR3 comprises 16 residues. V dropped 0 bases and J dropped 1 base, with 12 bases sitting between them. The germline gives CDR1 LGHDT, CDR2 YNNKEL (reference sequence). The CDR3 coding sequence is TGTGCCAGCAGCCAAGAGTCGGACTTTCGGAACACTGAAGCTTTCTTT. Its protein is CASSQESDFRNTEAFF.

This clone was counted many times. The gene calls are TRBV6-4 and TRBJ2-3; D may be TRBD2 (6 bases). Germline CDR1 and CDR2: MRHNA and SNTAGT. The CDR3 has 15 residues. The ends were cut back, 3 bases at V and 0 bases at J, with 10 bases in the middle. This CDR3 is CASSETRGSTDTQYF. CDR3 bases: TGTGCCAGCAGTGAGACGCGGGGAAGCACAGATACGCAGTATTTT.

A single count supports this clone. V usage is TRBV7-3 and J usage is TRBJ1-1, with D possibly being TRBD1 (5 bases). The CDR3 covers 15 residues. Germline assignment: CDR1 SGHTA and CDR2 FQGTGA. V was clipped by 5 bases and J by 3 bases, with 16 bases between them. The CDR3 loop reads CASSLRAWGDTEAFF. Here the CDR3 DNA reads TGTGCCAGCAGCCTCAGGGCTTGGGGGGACACTGAAGCTTTCTTT.

The V call is TRBV5-1, the J call TRBJ2-7; 7 nucleotides match TRBD1. Trimming removed 0 bases from V and 3 bases from J; junction bases left unmatched: 3. The CDR3 is made up of 14 amino acids. Germline-derived CDR1 and CDR2 are SGHRS and YFSETQ. The CDR3 reads CASSLESGGYEQYF. The CDR3 DNA sequence: TGCGCCAGCAGCTTGGAGTCAGGGGGCTACGAGCAGTACTTC.

This CDR3 reads CASSIDRLTNTIYF. CDR3 sequence (DNA): TGTGCCAGCAGCATTGACAGGCTGACGAACACCATATATTTT. The chain links TRBV5-4 to TRBJ1-3, with a weak D call TRBD1 (6 bases). The CDR3 extends over 14 amino acids. Germline CDR1 is SGHNT and CDR2 is YYREEE (reference sequence). V shed 4 bases and J shed 7 bases, with 15 bases lying between them.

The CDR3 reads CASSPLDRGPSYEQYF. CDR3 bases: TGTGCCAGCAGTCCCCTGGACAGGGGGCCATCCTACGAGCAGTACTTC. The J gene is TRBJ2-7, the V gene TRBV6-2 or TRBV6-3; TRBD1 aligns across 11 bases. Germline CDR1 MNHEY, CDR2 SVGEGT. The CDR3 has 16 residues. The trim removed 5 bases at V and 1 base at J, leaving 7 bases unmatched.

The chain joins TRBV6-5 to TRBJ1-1, with D perhaps matching TRBD1 (5 bases). Trimming left V 5 bases short and J 6 bases short, with 10 bases between. The CDR3 covers 12 residues. Germline V gene lookup returns CDR1 MNHEY and CDR2 SVGAGI. Here the CDR3 reads CASSNRYAEAFF. The DNA for the CDR3 is TGTGCCAGCAGTAACAGGTACGCTGAAGCTTTCTTT.

The chain couples TRBV5-1 to TRBJ2-3, with 7 bases identical to TRBD2. The CDR3 extends over 17 amino acids. From germline, CDR1 is SGHRS and CDR2 YFSETQ. V lost 0 bases and J lost 1; bases outside the gene matches: 8. The CDR3, as DNA: TGCGCCAGCAGCTTGGGGGCAAAAAGCGGGGGCACAGATACGCAGTATTTT. This gives the protein CASSLGAKSGGTDTQYF. Full variable domain (remainder filled in from reference TRBV5-1 and TRBJ2-3): KAGVTQTPRYLIKTRGQQVTLSCSPISGHRSVSWYQQTPGQGLQFLFEYFSETQRNKGNFPGRFSGRQFSNSRSEMNVSTLELGDSALYLCASSLGAKSGGTDTQYFGPGTRLTVL.

The chain is built from TRBV19 and TRBJ2-1; D is unresolved. V was clipped by 1 base and J by 4 bases, with 11 bases between them. CDR1 is LNHDA and CDR2 is SQIVND in the germline V gene (reference sequence). The CDR3 contains 15 residues. The CDR3 loop is CASSIGAQQYNEQFF. For the CDR3, the DNA is TGTGCCAGTAGTATAGGGGCTCAGCAATACAATGAGCAGTTCTTC.

The chain carries TRBV5-1 and TRBJ1-1, with 8 bases fitting TRBD1. The CDR3 is 15 residues long. After removal of 2 bases from V and 4 bases from J, the junction contained 7 bases not matched to a gene. Germline V gives CDR1 SGHRS, CDR2 YFSETQ. This CDR3 is CASSLGGQGFTEAFF. The CDR3 DNA reads TGCGCCAGCAGCTTAGGAGGACAGGGCTTCACTGAAGCTTTCTTT.

This clone has just a few counts. The chain combines TRBV18 with TRBJ2-7; D might be TRBD2 (6 bases). CDR1 is KGHSH, CDR2 LQKENI, per germline. With 3 bases removed from V and 3 bases from J, the gap between germline ends came to 15 bases. This CDR3 is 15 amino acids long. CDR3 sequence reads: CASSPGGDRFYEQYF. The CDR3 DNA sequence: TGTGCCAGCTCACCTGGAGGGGACCGCTTCTACGAGCAGTACTTC.

The CDR3 bases are TGTGCCAGCAGCCAATGGGGCCTAGCGGAAGAGACCCAGTACTTC. It yields the protein CASSQWGLAEETQYF. The rearrangement joins TRBV14 to TRBJ2-5, with TRBD2 identical over 7 bases. Losses at the gene ends were 2 bases for V and 3 bases for J; bases not matched to a gene: 6. The CDR3 is 15 residues long. Germline V gene sequence: CDR1 SGHDN, CDR2 FVKESK.

The chain uses TRBV5-4 and TRBJ2-2; TRBD1 matches at 11 bases. Per the germline V gene, CDR1 is SGHNT and CDR2 is YYREEE (reference sequence). There are 17 residues in the CDR3. V lost 6 bases and J lost 8; bases outside the gene matches: 15. CDR3 sequence reads: CASNLEGDRGYSGELFF. In nucleotides, the CDR3 is TGTGCCAGCAATCTGGAGGGGGACAGGGGGTATTCTGGGGAGCTGTTTTTT.

V is TRBV12-5 and J is TRBJ1-6; D not certain. V gave up 0 bases and J gave up 3 bases, with 18 bases separating them. CDR3 length equals 19 residues. Per germline, CDR1 LGHNT and CDR2 FRNRAP. CDR3 amino acids: CASGLVLTDHGVYNSPLHF. For the CDR3, the DNA is TGTGCTAGTGGTTTGGTTCTTACGGATCACGGAGTCTATAATTCACCCCTCCACTTT. The whole variable domain, filled in from reference TRBV12-5 and TRBJ1-6, reads DARVTQTPRHKVTEMGQEVTMRCQPILGHNTVFWYRQTMMQGLELLAYFRNRAPLDDSGMPKDRFSAEMPDATLATLKIQPSEPRDSAVYFCASGLVLTDHGVYNSPLHFGNGTRLTVT.

In this sample, this clone turned up once. This chain joins TRBV2 and TRBJ2-3, with TRBD2 matching 14 bases. Germline V gives CDR1 SNHLY, CDR2 FYNNEI. The CDR3 runs to 16 residues. The V gene end was trimmed by 6 bases and the J gene end by 7 bases; junction bases not matched to a gene: 9. The CDR3 DNA reads as TGTGCCAGCAGCCGCCCGACTAGCGGGGGGGCTCATACGCAGTATTTT. Amino acid sequence: CASSRPTSGGAHTQYF. Together with reference TRBV2 and TRBJ2-3, the CDR3 gives the full variable domain: EPEVTQTPSHQVTQMGQEVILRCVPISNHLYFYWYRQILGQKVEFLVSFYNNEISEKSEIFDDQFSVERPDGSNFTLKIRSTKLEDSAMYFCASSRPTSGGAHTQYFGPGTRLTVL.

V is TRBV27 and J is TRBJ2-7, with D possibly matching TRBD2 (6 bases). CDR1 and CDR2 from the germline V gene are MNHEY and SMNVEV (reference sequence). The CDR3 length is 15 residues. The V gene lost 4 bases and the J gene lost 2 bases, with 15 bases spanning the gap. The CDR3 DNA reads TGTGCCAGCAGTTCCCCGGGACTTTCAGCCTACGAGCAGTACTTC. Translation gives CASSSPGLSAYEQYF.